Below are 3 T cell receptor beta chains sequenced from a single sample in a study of blood T cell repertoires in COVID-19. Assay: immunoSEQ multiplex PCR; the TCRdb copy retains only in-frame clones and omits some. The sample includes about 23,000 clones, around 94% of them seen just once. Specimen: peripheral blood. The source of these receptors is a woman in her 50s with active COVID-19.

This clone was found a few times. The V call is TRBV5-1, the J call TRBJ1-1, with 11 bases fitting TRBD1. Per the germline V gene, CDR1 is SGHRS and CDR2 is YFSETQ. Unmatched junction bases numbered 6, after V lost 6 bases and J lost 5 bases. The CDR3 covers 14 residues. The DNA of the CDR3 is TGCGCCAGCAAGGTAGGACAGGGGGCAACTGAAGCTTTCTTT. It specifies CASKVGQGATEAFF.

The V gene is TRBV3-1 (or the pseudogene TRBV3-2), the J gene TRBJ2-5; TRBD2 agrees at 10 bases. This CDR3 comprises 15 residues. Germline V gives CDR1 LGHDT, CDR2 YNNKEL (reference sequence). Germline trimming cut 3 bases from V and 4 bases from J; bases unmatched to any gene: 5. CDR3 DNA sequence: TGTGCCAGCAGCCAGGGGCCTAGCGGGGGAGAGACCCAGTACTTC. Protein sequence: CASSQGPSGGETQYF.

The chain carries TRBV19 and TRBJ2-5, with 13 nucleotides matching TRBD2. Germline-derived CDR1 and CDR2 are LNHDA and SQIVND (reference sequence). The CDR3 totals 17 residues. Losses at the gene ends were 8 bases for V and 5 bases for J; bases not matched to a gene: 14. CDR3 sequence reads: CASARTSGGIWGETQYF. The DNA of the CDR3 is TGTGCCAGTGCCCGGACTAGCGGGGGAATATGGGGGGAGACCCAGTACTTC.